Here is one T cell receptor (beta chain) with its context. A much larger clonotype is one base distant, so this may be a read error. This specimen belongs to a study of human T cells and chemical hapten exposure. Study-level background: Sensitization was performed using 2% DPC on a roughly 2 cm by roughly 2 cm upper inner arm skin site.

Time point: pre-sensitization, week 0. Treatment defined: therapeutic diphenylcyclopropenone sensitization with weekly scalp DPC. TCRdb fed the RACE reads into MiXCR, producing one record per CDR3 protein. The sample holds around 100,000 distinct CDR3 sequences; under 14% are singletons and the top ten take approximately 3.4%. Germline V gene sequence: CDR1 SGHVS, CDR2 FNYEAQ. The CDR3 extends over 17 amino acids. Trimming pared 4 bases from V and 7 bases from J, leaving 24 bases between. Material: whole blood, obtained in connection with sensitization to the hapten diphenylcyclopropenone (DPC). The sequence was collected from a woman aged 55-70 years with alopecia areata. Some clones in this sample may be carry-over from other donors' samples. The chain joins TRBV7-6 to TRBJ2-3; D gene uncertain. CDR3 region: CASSSPRRVGWTNTQYF. The CDR3 nucleotides are TGTGCCAGCAGCTCCCCGCGAAGGGTGGGTTGGACCAATACGCAGTATTTT.